The rows below give T cell receptor beta chains drawn from one sample of a study of blood T cell repertoires in COVID-19. Sequenced by immunoSEQ multiplex PCR; TCRdb stores in-frame clones only, minus some. This sample has hundreds of thousands of clones, with roughly 90% found just once. Sequencing was done on a sample of peripheral blood. The receptors were gathered from a young woman with acute or convalescent COVID-19. CDR3s include the opening cysteine and the closing phenylalanine or tryptophan. Fields, in order: D gene, clone size, J gene, V gene, CDR3 protein, CDR3 DNA. A D gene is named only where the DNA matches it firmly. Clone size is given for some rows only: seen once, a few or many times, or a class if the clone is expanded.

>NA|NA|TRBJ1-2|TRBV5-6
CASSTTGGRLTYTF
TGTGCCAGCAGCACAACCGGCGGCCGGCTTACGTACACCTTC
>NA|NA|TRBJ2-7|TRBV21-1
CASSKDGHAGPSYEQYF
TGTGCCAGCAGCAAAGATGGGCATGCAGGTCCTTCCTACGAGCAGTACTTC
>TRBD2|NA|TRBJ2-1|TRBV6-2/TRBV6-3
CASSIRGGLAYNEQFF
TGTGCCAGCAGTATCCGGGGGGGTCTCGCCTACAATGAGCAGTTCTTC
>NA|few|TRBJ1-2|TRBV6-5
CASSYAAGAYGYTF
TGTGCCAGCAGTTACGCGGCAGGGGCCTATGGCTACACCTTC
>NA|NA|TRBJ1-1|TRBV19
CASSQQMNTEAFF
TGTGCCAGTAGTCAACAAATGAACACTGAAGCTTTCTTT
>NA|few|TRBJ2-2|TRBV5-6
CASSDRAWVVDSGELFF
TGTGCCAGCAGCGACCGGGCGTGGGTTGTTGACAGCGGGGAGCTGTTTTTT
>TRBD1|NA|TRBJ1-2|TRBV27
CASSTMDRAYGYTF
TGTGCCAGCAGTACCATGGACAGGGCTTATGGCTACACCTTC
>NA|NA|TRBJ2-2|TRBV4-3
CASSQGATGELFF
TGCGCCAGCAGCCAAGGGGCCACCGGGGAGCTGTTTTTT
>TRBD2|NA|TRBJ2-1|TRBV3-1/TRBV3-2
CASSLRALAGSTEQFF
TGTGCCAGCAGCCTCAGAGCCCTAGCGGGAAGTACTGAGCAGTTCTTC
>NA|once|TRBJ2-1|TRBV7-8
CASSLVMGLSYNEQFF
TGTGCCAGCAGCTTAGTTATGGGACTCTCCTACAATGAGCAGTTCTTC
>TRBD2|once|TRBJ2-5|TRBV11-3
CASSPGLAGVETQYF
TGTGCCAGCAGCCCTGGACTAGCGGGAGTTGAGACCCAGTACTTC
>NA|NA|TRBJ2-7|TRBV7-6
CASSLNGVTTYEQYF
TGTGCCAGCAGCTTAAACGGAGTTACGACCTACGAGCAGTACTTC
>NA|NA|TRBJ2-6|TRBV7-6
CASSLGIYRPSTRSGANVLTF
TGTGCCAGCAGCTTAGGGATTTACAGGCCCTCTACTCGCTCTGGGGCCAACGTCCTGACTTTC
>NA|NA|TRBJ1-5|TRBV19
CASSMSFPNQPQHF
TGTGCCAGTAGTATGTCTTTTCCCAATCAGCCCCAGCATTTT
>NA|NA|TRBJ2-2|TRBV11-2
CASSLDAGLGDTGELFF
TGTGCCAGCAGCTTAGATGCTGGGTTAGGGGACACCGGGGAGCTGTTTTTT
>TRBD2|NA|TRBJ2-1|TRBV2
CASARSGIVNEQFF
TGTGCCAGCGCTCGAAGCGGGATCGTGAATGAGCAGTTCTTC
>NA|NA|TRBJ1-4|TRBV4-3
CASSQDLGRGGEKLFF
TGCGCCAGCAGCCAAGATTTGGGCAGGGGTGGCGAAAAACTGTTTTTT